The 15 T cell receptor beta chains listed next were all sequenced from one sample in a study of breast tumors, draining lymph nodes, adjacent tissues (TCRdb year 2016). Receptors were amplified or captured by multiplex PCR. TCRdb lists the instrument as Illumina HiSeq 2000. The public reads were reanalyzed by TCRdb: fastp trimming at Q25, MiXCR alignment, in-frame beta chains only. Rows are combined by CDR3 protein, so each entry shows the most common genes and DNA. For this sample the table gives some 140,000 distinct CDR3 sequences, of which less than 25% were detected only once. Together, the top ten hold about 2.2% of the sample. The lymph node samples were taken from the axillary draining lymph nodes of breast cancer patients. The sequencing sample was made of axillary lymph node tissue. The origin of the receptors is a female donor with breast cancer. Some clones in this sample may be carry-over from other donors' samples.

The table lists this clonotype with many counts. The chain joins TRBV10-3 to TRBJ1-2; no firm D call. V lost 0 bases to trimming and J lost 8 bases, with 13 bases between them. Germline lookup yields CDR1 ENHRY and CDR2 SYGVKD. The CDR3 loop spans 14 amino acids. The CDR3 nucleotides are TGTGCCATCAGTGAGTCACCCCGCACGGAAGGCTACACCTTC. This codes for CAISESPRTEGYTF.

The CDR3 sequence is CASSGGQDTEAFF. The CDR3 DNA is TGTGCCAGCAGTGGGGGGCAGGACACTGAAGCTTTCTTT. The chain has TRBV2 and TRBJ1-1, with D possibly matching TRBD1 (6 bases). Germline values: CDR1 SNHLY, CDR2 FYNNEI. Trimming removed 4 bases from V and 3 bases from J, with 9 bases in between. The CDR3 length is 13 residues.

The sample holds many counts of this clonotype. This chain links TRBV5-1 with TRBJ2-7; no clear D. The germline V and J ends were trimmed by 0 bases and 7 bases, with 17 bases remaining between them. CDR1 and CDR2 (germline): SGHRS, YFSETQ. The CDR3 is made up of 15 amino acids. CDR3 protein: CASSLGVGPTLEQYF. In DNA form, the CDR3 reads TGCGCCAGCAGCTTGGGGGTAGGACCTACGTTGGAGCAGTACTTC. Filled out from reference TRBV5-1 and TRBJ2-7, the complete variable domain reads KAGVTQTPRYLIKTRGQQVTLSCSPISGHRSVSWYQQTPGQGLQFLFEYFSETQRNKGNFPGRFSGRQFSNSRSEMNVSTLELGDSALYLCASSLGVGPTLEQYFGPGTRLTVT.

As to this clonotype: A much larger clone differs by one base, so this may be a read error. This chain joins TRBV28 and TRBJ2-7; a possible D gene is TRBD1 (8 bases). The germline gives CDR1 MDHEN, CDR2 SYDVKM. The length of the CDR3 is 15 residues. The V gene lost 1 base and the J gene lost 2 bases, with 12 bases spanning the gap. The CDR3 sequence: CASSLLQGGTYEQYF. The CDR3 bases are TGTGCCAGCAGTTTATTACAGGGGGGGACCTACGAGCAGTACTTC.

This clonotype was recorded many times. The chain combines TRBV3-1 with TRBJ2-7; D may be TRBD1 (6 bases). V was pared by 1 base and J by 10 bases, with 14 bases between. Germline V lookup: CDR1 LGHDT, CDR2 YNNKEL (reference sequence). This CDR3 has 13 amino acids. The CDR3 here is CASSQVIQGVQYF. The CDR3 DNA follows: TGTGCCAGCAGCCAAGTCATACAGGGCGTACAGTACTTC.

This clonotype showed up many times. The CDR3 loop is CASCARPSSYNEQFF. In DNA form, the CDR3 reads TGTGCCAGCTGTGCCAGGCCTAGCTCCTACAATGAGCAGTTCTTC. The rearrangement joins TRBV6-1 to TRBJ2-1; D gene uncertain. Trimming took 8 bases from V and 0 from J, leaving 14 bases between them. The germline gives CDR1 MNHNS, CDR2 SASEGT. The CDR3 length is 15 residues.

The chain has TRBV6-1 and TRBJ2-6; D is undetermined. The germline V and J ends were trimmed by 5 bases and 0 bases, with 14 bases remaining between them. Germline V gene sequence: CDR1 MNHNS, CDR2 SASEGT. The CDR3 extends over 17 amino acids. The CDR3 DNA reads TGTGCCAGCAGTAGCCGGGTCCTACGCTCTGGGGCCAACGTCCTGACTTTC. Encoded protein: CASSSRVLRSGANVLTF.

In this sample, this clonotype turned up many times. The V and J genes are TRBV5-1 and TRBJ2-3; TRBD2 might be the D (8 bases). CDR1 and CDR2 (germline): SGHRS, YFSETQ. The CDR3 runs to 16 residues. The germline V and J ends were trimmed by 3 bases and 3 bases, with 17 bases remaining between them. CDR3 sequence (DNA): TGCGCCAGCAGCTCCAGGGGGTTAGCGGGAACAGATACGCAGTATTTT. It specifies CASSSRGLAGTDTQYF.

This clonotype was detected many times. This sequence joins TRBV7-3 and TRBJ2-2; 9 bases map to TRBD2. Germline assignment: CDR1 SGHTA and CDR2 FQGTGA. CDR3 size: 14 residues. J lost 9 bases, V lost 3 bases, and 5 bases had no gene match. As DNA, the CDR3 is TGTGCCAGCAGCTTGGGGACTAGCTCCAGGGAGCTGTTTTTT. It is translated as CASSLGTSSRELFF.

This clonotype was counted ten times or more. This chain uses TRBV7-2 with TRBJ1-2, with D tentatively TRBD1 (6 bases). Trimming left V 5 bases short and J 0 bases short, with 31 bases between. From germline, CDR1 is SGHTA and CDR2 FQGNSA. The CDR3 loop spans 21 amino acids. The CDR3 spells CASSPPGAGSPWGATNYGYTF. CDR3 bases: TGTGCCAGCAGCCCCCCTGGGGCGGGAAGTCCGTGGGGGGCTACTAACTATGGCTACACCTTC.

This clonotype turned up a few times. The V call is TRBV11-2, the J call TRBJ2-2, with D tentatively TRBD2 (6 bases). Germline-derived CDR1 and CDR2 are SGHAT and FQNNGV. This CDR3 is 14 amino acids long. V was clipped by 10 bases and J by 5 bases, with 17 bases between them. The CDR3, as DNA: TGTGCCATCCGCCTTCGGGAGCGGACCGGGGAGCTGTTTTTT. As protein: CAIRLRERTGELFF.

Points on this clonotype: This sequence may be a read error, since a much larger clone differs from it by one base. It is likely a read error, because the conserved phenylalanine at the end of the CDR3 is missing. The gene calls are TRBV10-3 and TRBJ1-5; no reliable D call. Trimming cost V 3 bases and J 7 bases, with 7 bases left between them. From germline, CDR1 is ENHRY and CDR2 SYGVKD. The CDR3 has 12 residues. The DNA of the CDR3 is TGTGCCATCAGTGAAAGGGAGCAGCCCCAGCATTCT. Its translation: CAISEREQPQHS.

Note on this clonotype: A read error is possible here, since a much larger clone lies one base away. The chain carries TRBV5-6 and TRBJ2-1; D unresolved. The CDR3 has 13 residues. In germline, CDR1 is SGHDT, CDR2 YYEEEE. V was shortened by 4 bases and J by 3 bases, with 8 bases between the two germline ends. CDR3 amino acids: CASSESNYNEQFF. The CDR3 DNA follows: TGTGCCAGCAGCGAATCCAACTACAATGAGCAGTTCTTC. Complete variable domain (other parts from reference TRBV5-6 and TRBJ2-1): DAGVTQSPTHLIKTRGQQVTLRCSPKSGHDTVSWYQQALGQGPQFIFQYYEEEERQRGNFPDRFSGHQFPNYSSELNVNALLLGDSALYLCASSESNYNEQFFGPGTRLTVL.

This clonotype came up many times. The chain links TRBV20-1 to TRBJ1-2, with 8 bases that match TRBD1. CDR1 is DFQATT, CDR2 SNEGSKA, per germline (reference sequence). The CDR3 spans 12 residues. The CDR3 region has the DNA TGCAGGGCAGGACAGGGCGACTATGGCTACACCTTC. It yields the protein CRAGQGDYGYTF.

The V gene is TRBV5-4, the J gene TRBJ2-7, with D perhaps TRBD2 (6 bases). The V end was cut by 4 bases, the J end by 3 bases, with 17 bases between. From germline, CDR1 is SGHNT and CDR2 YYREEE (reference sequence). This CDR3 is built from 15 residues. CDR3 sequence reads: CASSEEGRPSYEQYF. The CDR3 DNA follows: TGTGCCAGCAGCGAGGAGGGACGACCAAGCTACGAGCAGTACTTC.